A single sample is the source of the 28 T cell receptor beta chains below, sequenced in a study of T cell repertoires in cytomegalovirus infection. TCRdb used MiXCR to reprocess the reads, holding one entry per CDR3 protein. The profile covers some 680,000 distinct CDR3 sequences, with under 40% appearing a single time and 2.8% taken by the ten largest. The specimen sequenced was PBMCs. Receptors were obtained from a human donor in good health (CMV status not recorded). Some clones in this sample may be carry-over from other donors' samples.

This rearrangement joins TRBV28 to TRBJ1-5; 8 bases are shared with TRBD1. The germline CDR1 and CDR2 sequences are MDHEN and SYDVKM. V trimming: 6 bases; J trimming: 4 bases; junction bases outside the gene matches: 5. This CDR3 spans 14 amino acids. The CDR3 here is CASRTGGPNQPQHF. DNA for the CDR3: TGTGCCAGCAGAACAGGGGGTCCGAATCAGCCCCAGCATTTT.

This clonotype has at least ten counts. This chain links TRBV7-4 with TRBJ2-5; D is possibly TRBD1 (6 bases). Germline CDR1 is SGHVT and CDR2 is SQSDAQ. The V end lost 9 bases, the J end lost 5 bases, and 22 bases lay between the germline ends. This CDR3 is 15 amino acids long. CDR3 bases: TGTGCCAGATCGCGAGGGGCAGGGACAAAGGAGACCCAGTACTTC. Translation: CARSRGAGTKETQYF.

The chain has TRBV19 and TRBJ2-3; 12 bases fit TRBD1. The CDR3 has 14 residues. From germline, CDR1 is LNHDA and CDR2 SQIVND (reference sequence). The V segment lost 7 bases and the J segment 9 bases; nucleotides outside the gene matches: 8. CDR3 sequence reads: CASTGTGGAGTQYF. CDR3 nucleotide sequence: TGTGCCAGTACAGGGACAGGGGGCGCCGGGACGCAGTATTTT.

This chain uses TRBV5-5 with TRBJ2-7; D is unresolved. Trimming shortened V by 3 bases and J by 2 bases, and 9 bases separated the two germline ends. Germline CDR1 is SGHKS and CDR2 is YYEKEE (reference sequence). This CDR3 comprises 13 residues. CDR3 in amino acids: CASSWTPPYEQYF. The CDR3 DNA sequence: TGTGCCAGCAGCTGGACCCCTCCCTACGAGCAGTACTTC.

Worth noting for this clonotype: Without the conserved terminal phenylalanine or tryptophan, this CDR3 likely stems from a read error. The chain uses TRBV6-5 and TRBJ1-3, with D maybe TRBD1 (6 bases). Trimming left V 6 bases short and J 4 bases short, with 13 bases between. Germline loops: CDR1 MNHEY, CDR2 SVGAGI. The CDR3 extends over 14 amino acids. The chain's CDR3 is CASSPTGYGNTIYL. The DNA of the CDR3 is TGTGCCAGCAGCCCCACAGGGTACGGAAACACCATATATTTA.

On this clonotype: This CDR3 fails to terminate in the conserved phenylalanine or tryptophan, so it likely reflects a read error. The rearrangement links TRBV7-2 to TRBJ2-5; 7 positions match TRBD1. CDR1 SGHTA and CDR2 FQGNSA come from the germline V gene. V was clipped by 2 bases and J by 6 bases; unmatched bases: 6. The length of the CDR3 is 14 residues. CDR3 DNA: TGTGCCAGCAGCTTAATAGGGGGCGGAAAGACCCAGTACTTA. It specifies CASSLIGGGKTQYL.

Only a few counts were recorded for this clonotype. V gene TRBV14 combines with J gene TRBJ1-1; D might be TRBD1 (5 bases). V lost 6 bases and J lost 7, with 12 bases in between. The CDR3 has 12 amino acids. Germline V gene data show CDR1 as SGHDN and CDR2 as FVKESK. The CDR3 DNA sequence: TGTGCCAGCAGGGAAACTGGGGGTGAAGCTTTCTTT. Translated, it gives CASRETGGEAFF.

This clonotype turned up a few times. The V and J genes are TRBV10-3 and TRBJ2-7; tentatively, D is TRBD1 (6 bases). Germline V CDR1 and CDR2: ENHRY, SYGVKD. V was shortened by 7 bases and J by 1 base, with 11 bases between the two germline ends. This CDR3 is 13 amino acids long. Here the CDR3 reads CAITETGSYEQYF. CDR3 sequence (DNA): TGTGCCATCACCGAGACAGGTTCCTACGAGCAGTACTTC.

This clonotype occurred a few times. The chain is built from TRBV19 and TRBJ1-5, with unresolved D. The V end lost 7 bases, the J end lost 6 bases, and 10 bases lay between the germline ends. CDR1 and CDR2 (germline): LNHDA, SQIVND (reference sequence). The length of the CDR3 is 12 residues. CDR3 nucleotides: TGTGCCAGTAAACCGGGGAGTCAGCCCCAGCATTTT. Translating it yields CASKPGSQPQHF.

J is TRBJ1-1 and V is TRBV27, with TRBD1 identical over 8 bases. Germline trimming cut 6 bases from V and 2 bases from J; bases unmatched to any gene: 5. The germline V gene encodes CDR1 MNHEY and CDR2 SMNVEV (reference sequence). This CDR3 region has 14 residues. Here the CDR3 DNA reads TGTGCCAGCAGCCACAGGGGGAGCAACACTGAAGCTTTCTTT. Protein: CASSHRGSNTEAFF.

This clonotype was detected only a few times. The rearrangement uses TRBV7-9 and TRBJ2-7, with a weak D call TRBD2 (5 bases). Per the germline V gene, CDR1 is SEHNR and CDR2 is FQNEAQ (reference sequence). The CDR3 is made up of 15 amino acids. Trimming stripped 2 bases from V and 1 base from J, with 12 bases between. The DNA of the CDR3 is TGTGCCAGCAGCTTATTCCGGGATAGGTCCTACGAGCAGTACTTC. Translation gives CASSLFRDRSYEQYF.

This rearrangement joins TRBV28 to TRBJ2-7; 7 nucleotides agree with TRBD2. This CDR3 comprises 14 residues. J was trimmed by 2 bases and V by 6 bases; bases with no gene match: 7. Looked up from germline, CDR1 is MDHEN and CDR2 is SYDVKM. CDR3 sequence reads: CASRTRDYPYEQYF. Written as DNA, the CDR3 is TGTGCCAGCAGGACCCGGGACTACCCCTACGAGCAGTACTTC.

As regards this clonotype: One end of the junction fails to match germline, which may point to a read error. V is TRBV28 and J is TRBJ1-1; D is unclear. The germline CDR1 and CDR2 sequences are MDHEN and SYDVKM. CDR3 length: 12 amino acids. CDR3 sequence (DNA): TGTGCCAGCAGTTTCGGTAAGTTCGCAGCTTGCTTT. It yields the protein CASSFGKFAACF.

This clonotype was detected only a few times. The V and J genes are TRBV28 and TRBJ2-5, with TRBD2 as a possible D gene (7 bases). V lost 8 bases and J lost 3, with 19 bases in between. This CDR3 has 15 residues. The germline V gene has CDR1 MDHEN and CDR2 SYDVKM. The CDR3 here is CASWDGGAWEETQYF. In nucleotides, the CDR3 is TGTGCCAGCTGGGATGGGGGGGCGTGGGAAGAGACCCAGTACTTC.

About this clonotype: A much bigger clone sits one base away, suggesting this may be a read error. V gene TRBV7-6 combines with J gene TRBJ2-2; tentative D call: TRBD2 (5 bases). This CDR3 has 14 amino acids. The germline V gene has CDR1 SGHVS and CDR2 FNYEAQ. The CDR3 reads CASSLDPPAGDLFF. In DNA form, the CDR3 reads TGTGCCAGCAGCTTAGACCCCCCCGCCGGGGATCTGTTTTTT. Variable domain in full (rest from reference TRBV7-6 and TRBJ2-2): GAGVSQSPRYKVTKRGQDVALRCDPISGHVSLYWYRQALGQGPEFLTYFNYEAQQDKSGLPNDRFSAERPEGSISTLTIQRTEQRDSAMYRCASSLDPPAGDLFFGEGSRLTVL.

This clonotype has a handful of counts. The CDR3 loop reads CASSYGRGETQYF. CDR3 nucleotide sequence: TGTGCCAGCAGTTACGGCAGGGGTGAGACCCAGTACTTC. The V call is TRBV6-5, the J call TRBJ2-5, with D tentatively TRBD1 (6 bases). V shed 2 bases and J shed 5 bases, with 9 bases lying between them. Germline CDR1 is MNHEY and CDR2 is SVGAGI. The CDR3 totals 13 residues.

This clonotype was observed a few times. The CDR3 DNA follows: TGTGCCAGCAGCCCAGGACAGGTCTCCGGGGAGCTGTTTTTT. The encoded protein is CASSPGQVSGELFF. The chain links TRBV5-4 to TRBJ2-2; TRBD1 aligns across 7 bases. J was trimmed by 6 bases and V by 4 bases; bases with no gene match: 6. CDR3 length: 14 residues. The germline gives CDR1 SGHNT, CDR2 YYREEE (reference sequence).

The genes are TRBV6-5 and TRBJ2-1, with TRBD2 identical over 14 bases. The V gene end was trimmed by 6 bases and the J gene end by 11 bases; junction bases not matched to a gene: 6. CDR1 and CDR2 from the germline V gene are MNHEY and SVGAGI. The CDR3 length is 14 residues. Here the CDR3 reads CASRETSGREKQFF. The DNA of the CDR3 is TGTGCCAGCAGAGAGACTAGCGGGAGGGAGAAGCAGTTCTTC.

The DNA for the CDR3 is TGTGCCAGCAGCTTTGTGATGGGTCGAGGGGGCGAGCAGTACTTC. Translating it yields CASSFVMGRGGEQYF. The chain joins TRBV7-8 to TRBJ2-7, with D perhaps matching TRBD1 (6 bases). The CDR3 length is 15 residues. In germline, CDR1 is SGHVS, CDR2 FQNEAQ. The V end lost 3 bases, the J end lost 6 bases, and 18 bases lay between the germline ends.

The chain employs TRBV7-6 and TRBJ1-2; D is possibly TRBD1 (6 bases). Per germline, CDR1 SGHVS and CDR2 FNYEAQ. V shed 1 base and J shed 8 bases, with 20 bases lying between them. The CDR3 is made up of 16 amino acids. The CDR3 sequence: CASSLGRTEPHGGYTF. CDR3 nucleotide sequence: TGTGCCAGCAGCTTAGGCCGGACAGAGCCACATGGCGGCTACACCTTC.

This sequence joins TRBV19 and TRBJ2-1; the D is unclear. This CDR3 has 12 residues. V was shortened by 6 bases and J by 7 bases, with 10 bases between the two germline ends. Germline CDR1 LNHDA, CDR2 SQIVND (reference sequence). The DNA for the CDR3 is TGTGCCAGTAGGACGGGCAGAAATGAGCAGTTCTTC. It translates to CASRTGRNEQFF.

This clonotype was detected many times. The J gene is TRBJ2-3, the V gene TRBV7-2, with D maybe TRBD2 (6 bases). Between the trimmed V and J ends, which lost 0 bases and 6 bases, there was a span of 7 bases. This CDR3 has 13 amino acids. Germline CDR1 reads SGHTA; CDR2 reads FQGNSA. CDR3 DNA: TGTGCCAGCAGCTTAGCCCGGGAGGATACGCAGTATTTT. As protein: CASSLAREDTQYF.

A few counts support this clonotype. The genes are TRBV7-2 and TRBJ2-4; 9 bases are a match to TRBD2. The ends lost 1 base at V and 2 bases at J; junction bases unmatched: 6. Germline V lookup: CDR1 SGHTA, CDR2 FQGNSA. This CDR3 comprises 17 residues. In nucleotides, the CDR3 is TGTGCCAGCAGCTTAGTAGCGGGGGCCGGCCCCAAAAACATTCAGTACTTC. Amino acid sequence: CASSLVAGAGPKNIQYF.

This clonotype was picked up a small number of times. This sequence joins TRBV7-9 and TRBJ2-7; D is possibly TRBD1 (6 bases). There are 15 residues in the CDR3. Between the trimmed V and J ends, which lost 5 bases and 3 bases, there was a span of 17 bases. The germline V gene encodes CDR1 SEHNR and CDR2 FQNEAQ (reference sequence). CDR3 coding DNA: TGTGCCAGCAGCGCAACCGGGACACCTCGCTACGAGCAGTACTTC. The encoded protein is CASSATGTPRYEQYF.

There are many counts of this clonotype. The chain recombines TRBV7-2 with TRBJ2-1; D perhaps matches TRBD1 (6 bases). The V and J ends lost 6 bases and 5 bases respectively, with 14 bases between them. The CDR3 sequence is 14 residues long. Germline CDR1 and CDR2: SGHTA and FQGNSA. The CDR3 nucleotides read TGTGCCAGCAGACTCCGGGACACGGACAATGAGCAGTTCTTC. This sequence encodes CASRLRDTDNEQFF.

The chain combines TRBV10-3 with TRBJ1-2; D call uncertain. CDR1 and CDR2 (germline): ENHRY, SYGVKD. The ends were cut back, 3 bases at V and 4 bases at J, with 30 bases in the middle. This CDR3 spans 20 amino acids. The CDR3 coding sequence is TGTGCCATCAGTGAAGCCAGTACAGTCCCTAAAGGTAGTCAGTTCTATGGCTACACCTTC. This gives the protein CAISEASTVPKGSQFYGYTF.

The genes are TRBV28 and TRBJ2-7; D gene ambiguous. Trimming stripped 9 bases from V and 6 bases from J, with 18 bases between. This CDR3 has 13 residues. CDR1 is MDHEN and CDR2 is SYDVKM in the germline V gene. CDR3 in amino acids: CASSGAESCEQYF. The CDR3, as DNA: TGTGCCAGTTCAGGCGCTGAGAGCTGCGAGCAGTACTTC.

The chain employs TRBV19 and TRBJ2-7; 8 bases map to TRBD1. CDR1 is LNHDA, CDR2 SQIVND, per germline (reference sequence). V gave up 3 bases and J gave up 3 bases; unmatched junction bases: 7. The CDR3 loop spans 15 amino acids. DNA of the CDR3: TGTGCCAGTAGTATGAGTGGACAGGGTAACTACGAGCAGTACTTC. It yields the protein CASSMSGQGNYEQYF.